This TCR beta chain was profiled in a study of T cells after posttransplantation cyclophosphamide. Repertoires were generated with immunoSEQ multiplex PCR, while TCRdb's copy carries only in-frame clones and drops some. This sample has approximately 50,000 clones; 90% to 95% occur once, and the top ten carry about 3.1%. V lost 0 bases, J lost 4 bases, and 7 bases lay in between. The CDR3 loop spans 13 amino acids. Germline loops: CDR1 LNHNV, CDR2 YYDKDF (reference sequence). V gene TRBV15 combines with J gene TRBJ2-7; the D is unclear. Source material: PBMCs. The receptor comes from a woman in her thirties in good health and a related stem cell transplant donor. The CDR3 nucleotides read TGTGCCACCAGCAGAGATACGGAGTACGAGCAGTACTTC. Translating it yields CATSRDTEYEQYF.